The sequence of this TCR beta chain was determined in a study of T cell responses to AZD1222 COVID-19 vaccine. General observations from the study: The study reported that nearly half of spike-specific TCRs target unmutated variant regions. The CD4 TCRs associated with vaccination extended across spike and predominated at 160-218 and 743-854. The donor group comprised mostly white British people and more females; the analysis possibly underestimated clonal diversity. Scientists sampled the repertoires only once the peak T cell response had passed.

Turning to this clone: The target antigen is unknown.

Only in-frame clones appear in the TCRdb table, and some are missing; sequencing was by immunoSEQ multiplex PCR. Of around 90,000 clones in the sample, 70% to 90% were seen once. The CDR3 sequence is 17 residues long. The V and J ends lost 1 base and 2 bases respectively, with 14 bases between them. In germline, CDR1 is LNHNV, CDR2 YYDKDF (reference sequence). This receptor was obtained from an adult in good health. Sequencing was performed on peripheral blood, taken on day 0 of AZD1222 vaccination. The rearrangement joins TRBV15 to TRBJ1-4, with D possibly being TRBD1 (5 bases). As DNA, the CDR3 is TGTGCCACCAGCAGAGGCTCGGGGAGGGGCACTAATGAAAAACTGTTTTTT. Amino acids: CATSRGSGRGTNEKLFF.